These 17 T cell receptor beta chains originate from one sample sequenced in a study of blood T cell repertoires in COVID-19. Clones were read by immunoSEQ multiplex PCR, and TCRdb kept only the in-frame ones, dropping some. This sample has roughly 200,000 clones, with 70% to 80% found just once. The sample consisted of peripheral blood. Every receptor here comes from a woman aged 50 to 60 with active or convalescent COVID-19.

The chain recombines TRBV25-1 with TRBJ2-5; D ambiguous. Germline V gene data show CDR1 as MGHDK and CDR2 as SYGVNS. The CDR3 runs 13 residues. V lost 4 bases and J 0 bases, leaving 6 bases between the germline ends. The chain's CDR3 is CASSAQYQETQYF. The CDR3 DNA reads TGTGCCAGCAGTGCCCAGTACCAAGAGACCCAGTACTTC.

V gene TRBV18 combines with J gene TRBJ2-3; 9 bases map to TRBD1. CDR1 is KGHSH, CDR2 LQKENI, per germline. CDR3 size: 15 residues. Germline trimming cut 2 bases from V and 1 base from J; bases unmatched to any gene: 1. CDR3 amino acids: CASSPGQGRTDTQYF. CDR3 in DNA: TGTGCCAGCTCACCAGGACAGGGGCGCACAGATACGCAGTATTTT.

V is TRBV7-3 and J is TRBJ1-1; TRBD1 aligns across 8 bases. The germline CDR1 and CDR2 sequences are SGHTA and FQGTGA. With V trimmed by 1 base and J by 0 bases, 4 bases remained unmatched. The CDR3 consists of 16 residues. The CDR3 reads CASSLNTGGVNTEAFF. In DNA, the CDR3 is TGTGCCAGCAGCTTAAACACAGGGGGTGTGAACACTGAAGCTTTCTTT.

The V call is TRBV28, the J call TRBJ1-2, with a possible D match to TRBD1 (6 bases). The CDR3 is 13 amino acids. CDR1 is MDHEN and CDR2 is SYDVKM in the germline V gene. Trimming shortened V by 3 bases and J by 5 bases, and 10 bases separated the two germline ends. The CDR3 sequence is CASSLGTMYGYTF. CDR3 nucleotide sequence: TGTGCCAGCAGTTTGGGGACAATGTATGGCTACACCTTC.

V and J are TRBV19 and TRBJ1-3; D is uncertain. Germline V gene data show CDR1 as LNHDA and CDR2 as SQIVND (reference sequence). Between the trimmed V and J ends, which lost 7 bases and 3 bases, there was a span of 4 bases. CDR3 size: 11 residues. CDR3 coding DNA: TGTGCCAGTAACTATGGAAACACCATATATTTT. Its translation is CASNYGNTIYF.

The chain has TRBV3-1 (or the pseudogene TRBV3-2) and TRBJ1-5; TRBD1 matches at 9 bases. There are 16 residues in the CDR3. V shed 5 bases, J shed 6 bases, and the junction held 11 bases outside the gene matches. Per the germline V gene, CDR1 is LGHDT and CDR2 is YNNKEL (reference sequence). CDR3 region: CASSTPRDRAAQPQHF. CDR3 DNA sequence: TGTGCCAGCAGCACCCCCCGGGACAGGGCGGCTCAGCCCCAGCATTTT.

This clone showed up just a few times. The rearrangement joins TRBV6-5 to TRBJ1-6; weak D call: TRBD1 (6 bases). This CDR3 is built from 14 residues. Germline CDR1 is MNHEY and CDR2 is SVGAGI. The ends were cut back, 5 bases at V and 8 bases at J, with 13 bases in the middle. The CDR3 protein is CASSLDPGDSPLHF. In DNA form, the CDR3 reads TGTGCCAGCAGTCTGGATCCAGGGGATTCACCCCTCCACTTT.

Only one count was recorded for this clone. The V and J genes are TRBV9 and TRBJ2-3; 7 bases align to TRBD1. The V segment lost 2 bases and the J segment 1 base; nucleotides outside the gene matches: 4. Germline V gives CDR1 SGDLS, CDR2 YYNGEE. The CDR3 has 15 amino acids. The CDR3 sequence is CASSVSGTGTDTQYF. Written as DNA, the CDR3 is TGTGCCAGCAGCGTCTCCGGGACAGGCACAGATACGCAGTATTTT.

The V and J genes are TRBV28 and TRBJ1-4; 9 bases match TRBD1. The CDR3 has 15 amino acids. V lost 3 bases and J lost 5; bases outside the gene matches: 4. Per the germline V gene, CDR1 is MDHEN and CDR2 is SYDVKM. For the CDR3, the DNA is TGTGCCAGCAGTTTGGCGGGACAGGGAAATGAAAAACTGTTTTTT. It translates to CASSLAGQGNEKLFF.

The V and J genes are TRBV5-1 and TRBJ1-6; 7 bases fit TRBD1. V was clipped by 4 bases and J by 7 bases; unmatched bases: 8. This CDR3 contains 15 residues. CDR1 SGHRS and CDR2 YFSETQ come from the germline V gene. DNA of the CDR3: TGCGCCAGCAGCATATCGGGACAGTTAAATTCACCCCTCCACTTT. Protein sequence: CASSISGQLNSPLHF.

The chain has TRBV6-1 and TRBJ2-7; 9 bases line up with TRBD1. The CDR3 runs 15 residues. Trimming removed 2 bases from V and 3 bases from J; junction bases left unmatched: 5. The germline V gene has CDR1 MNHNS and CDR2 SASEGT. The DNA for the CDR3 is TGTGCCAGCAGTGAATATGAGGACAGGGGCTACGAGCAGTACTTC. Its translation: CASSEYEDRGYEQYF.

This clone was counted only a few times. CDR3 coding DNA: TGTGCCAGCAGCTTGGTGGCGGGAGGGCCCGGAGATACGCAGTATTTT. It yields the protein CASSLVAGGPGDTQYF. The rearrangement uses TRBV5-4 and TRBJ2-3; 9 nucleotides align to TRBD2. V gave up 0 bases and J gave up 5 bases; unmatched junction bases: 7. This CDR3 is 16 amino acids long. CDR1 and CDR2 (germline): SGHNT, YYREEE (reference sequence).

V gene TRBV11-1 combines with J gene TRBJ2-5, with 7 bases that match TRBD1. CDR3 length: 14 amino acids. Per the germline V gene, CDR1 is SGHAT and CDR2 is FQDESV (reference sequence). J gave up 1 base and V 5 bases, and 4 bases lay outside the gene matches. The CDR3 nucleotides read TGTGCCAGCAGCCTTGACAGGGTCCAAGAGACCCAGTACTTC. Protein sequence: CASSLDRVQETQYF.

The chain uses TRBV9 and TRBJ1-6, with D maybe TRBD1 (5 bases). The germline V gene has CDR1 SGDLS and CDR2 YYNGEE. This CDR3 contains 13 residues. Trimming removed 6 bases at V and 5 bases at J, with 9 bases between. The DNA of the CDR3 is TGTGCCAGCAACCGGGGGGATAATTCACCCCTCCACTTT. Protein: CASNRGDNSPLHF.

For the CDR3, the DNA is TGCGCCAGCAGTCAAACTACAGGGGTAAAGACCTACGAGCAGTACTTC. It codes for CASSQTTGVKTYEQYF. The chain employs TRBV5-1 and TRBJ2-7; 7 bases line up with TRBD1. There are 16 residues in the CDR3. Per germline, CDR1 SGHRS and CDR2 YFSETQ. Unmatched junction bases numbered 13, after V lost 5 bases and J lost 2 bases. The variable domain in full, completed from reference TRBV5-1 and TRBJ2-7, reads KAGVTQTPRYLIKTRGQQVTLSCSPISGHRSVSWYQQTPGQGLQFLFEYFSETQRNKGNFPGRFSGRQFSNSRSEMNVSTLELGDSALYLCASSQTTGVKTYEQYFGPGTRLTVT.

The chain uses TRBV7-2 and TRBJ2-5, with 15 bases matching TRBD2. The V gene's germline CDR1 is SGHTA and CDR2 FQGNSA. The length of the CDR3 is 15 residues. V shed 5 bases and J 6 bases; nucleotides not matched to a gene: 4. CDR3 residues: CASSLGLAGGQTQYF. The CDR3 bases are TGTGCCAGCAGCCTTGGACTAGCGGGGGGGCAGACCCAGTACTTC.

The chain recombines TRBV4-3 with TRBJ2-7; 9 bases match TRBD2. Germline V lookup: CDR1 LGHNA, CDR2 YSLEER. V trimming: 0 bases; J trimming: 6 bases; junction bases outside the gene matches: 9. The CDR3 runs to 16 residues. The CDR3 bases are TGCGCCAGCAGCCAAGATGGGTTAGCGGGAGCTCCCGAGCAGTACTTC. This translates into CASSQDGLAGAPEQYF.